Only one count was recorded for the clone carrying this T cell receptor (beta chain). Generated by immunoSEQ multiplex PCR, the TCRdb table keeps only in-frame clones and is missing some. The top ten hold roughly a tenth of the sample, which has around 63,000 clones, 70% to 80% seen once. This record belongs to a study of OX40 agonist ivuxolimab in advanced cancers. V gave up 4 bases and J gave up 1 base, with 10 bases separating them. The CDR3 covers 14 residues. From germline, CDR1 is MNHNY and CDR2 SVGAGI (reference sequence). The TCR sequence derives from an adult with an advanced solid tumor such as melanoma, head and neck, liver or kidney cancer. The source was CD4+ or CD8+ T cells sorted from blood, collected in a trial of the OX40 agonist ivuxolimab. This chain joins TRBV6-6 and TRBJ1-1; possible D gene TRBD1, 5 bases. The CDR3 DNA follows: TGTGCCAGCAGTTCCTTGGGGACGAACACTGAAGCTTTCTTT. Translated: CASSSLGTNTEAFF.